This T cell receptor beta chain was found in a study of cytomegalovirus exposure and HLA in healthy donors. General observations from the study: For presence/absence analyses, sequencing depth was assumed to be roughly uniform across donors. In a later analysis, V- and J-gene trimming of beta chains associated with a DCLRE1C missense variant, replicated independently. Earlier analysis found most TCR beta V segments productive about 90% or about 30% of the time. Reportedly, HLA-A and HLA-B alleles of most subjects were accurately predicted from TCR beta.

Points on this clone: Its cognate antigen is unknown.

V shed 0 bases and J shed 5 bases, with 6 bases lying between them. The CDR3 length is 13 residues. From germline, CDR1 is SGHRS and CDR2 YFSETQ. The PCR used 60 Vbeta and 13 Jbeta primers. Clones were sequenced by immunoSEQ multiplex PCR, and TCRdb holds only the in-frame ones, with some missing. The data hold about 38,000 clones, with about 66% observed a single time. The chain couples TRBV5-1 to TRBJ1-5, with a possible D match to TRBD1 (6 bases). The TCR was taken from a man aged 50-59 years in good health and CMV-seropositive. The sample comprised PBMCs. The CDR3 DNA is TGCGCCAGCAGCTTGGCAGGGGATCAGCCCCAGCATTTT. Protein: CASSLAGDQPQHF.